What follows is one TCR beta chain and its context. The CDR3 is 15 amino acids. This record comes from a study of blood T cells in healthy people across ages. The use of a sample-barcoded 5' primer and a J-beta primer mix characterized a second PCR of roughly 7 to 11 cycles. TCRdb passed the 5' RACE reads through MiXCR, listing each CDR3 protein once. The sample has 650,000 to 950,000 distinct CDR3 sequences, 40% to 50% seen once. The clonotype originates from a man aged 55 to 70 in good health. This rearrangement joins TRBV21-1 to TRBJ1-3. TRBV21-1 is labeled a pseudogene. The specimen sequenced was blood. The CDR3 sequence is CASSNKRGSGNTIYF. CDR3 coding DNA: TGTGCCAGCAGCAATAAAAGAGGGTCTGGAAACACCATATATTTT.